This T cell receptor beta chain is drawn from a study of early T cells in non-severe SARS-CoV-2 infection. This clonotype was seen repeatedly, ten times or more. J gave up 3 bases and V 4 bases, and 6 bases lay outside the gene matches. Germline V lookup: CDR1 SQVTM, CDR2 ANQGSEA. The CDR3 is 14 residues long. A single record per CDR3 protein comes from TCRdb applying MiXCR to the 5' RACE reads. The sample shows tens of thousands of distinct CDR3 sequences, more than 8% of them seen only once. Specimen: whole blood. This sequence joins TRBV29-1 and TRBJ2-1, with 7 bases aligning to TRBD2. This clonotype was obtained from an adult who was a healthcare worker with PCR-confirmed SARS-CoV-2 infection or an uninfected control (not recorded which). The CDR3 is CSVVVGLVYNEQFF. The CDR3 coding sequence is TGCAGCGTTGTTGTCGGACTAGTCTACAATGAGCAGTTCTTC.